These 7 T cell receptor beta chains share one sample of origin, sequenced in a study of Graves' ophthalmopathy and Graves' hyperthyroidism. CDR3 regions of TCR beta were amplified from RNA transcripts. Investigators did first-round RT-PCR with HTBI primers, then second-round multiplex PCR. TCRdb reprocessed the multiplex PCR reads via MiXCR and lists one record per CDR3 protein. The sample shows a few hundred thousand distinct CDR3 sequences, about 18% of them seen only once. The sample was peripheral blood. The receptors here all came from an adult woman with stable Graves' hyperthyroidism.

This clonotype was detected many times. V is TRBV27 and J is TRBJ2-5, with TRBD1 identical over 7 bases. The trim removed 4 bases at V and 2 bases at J, leaving 10 bases unmatched. The CDR3 consists of 16 residues. Germline-derived CDR1 and CDR2 are MNHEY and SMNVEV (reference sequence). CDR3 region: CASSWTGTDRQETQYF. CDR3 sequence (DNA): TGTGCCAGCAGTTGGACCGGGACAGACCGTCAAGAGACCCAGTACTTC.

This clonotype was seen only a few times. A read error may be the cause here, since a much bigger clone is one base away. The chain couples TRBV2 to TRBJ1-1; the D gene is possibly TRBD1 (5 bases). Germline CDR1 SNHLY, CDR2 FYNNEI. The CDR3 loop spans 14 amino acids. In DNA, the CDR3 is TGTGCCAGCATCCCAGGGAGCCTGAACACTGAAGCTTGCTTT. This codes for CASIPGSLNTEACF.

This clonotype was seen a few times. The chain combines TRBV12-3 or TRBV12-4 with TRBJ1-1; 10 nucleotides match TRBD1. This CDR3 has 15 amino acids. V gave up 1 base and J gave up 3 bases; unmatched junction bases: 2. The CDR3 sequence is CASSLGDRGYTEAFF. The CDR3 nucleotides are TGTGCCAGCAGTTTAGGGGACAGGGGATACACTGAAGCTTTCTTT.

As for this clonotype: This clone may be a read error of a much larger clone one base away. The CDR3 ends on some other residue instead of the conserved phenylalanine or tryptophan, so this is likely a read error. This rearrangement joins TRBV9 to TRBJ1-2; TRBD1 aligns across 7 bases. V was pared by 0 bases and J by 4 bases, with 6 bases of the junction left unmatched. The germline CDR1 and CDR2 sequences are SGDLS and YYNGEE. The CDR3 is 15 residues long. This chain's CDR3 is CASSVDPGQIYGYTY. The CDR3, as DNA: TGTGCCAGCAGCGTAGACCCGGGACAGATCTATGGCTACACCTAC.

The table lists this clonotype with many counts. The rearrangement uses TRBV7-2 and TRBJ1-2; D remains ambiguous. Looked up from germline, CDR1 is SGHTA and CDR2 is FQGNSA. This CDR3 is 12 amino acids long. The V end was cut by 5 bases, the J end by 2 bases, with 6 bases between. The DNA of the CDR3 is TGTGCCAGCAGCCCTCAAAACTATGGCTACACCTTC. Its protein is CASSPQNYGYTF.

The chain carries TRBV20-1 and TRBJ2-7; 10 bases line up with TRBD2. The CDR3 has 16 amino acids. Germline loops: CDR1 DFQATT, CDR2 SNEGSKA (reference sequence). Trimming removed 5 bases from V and 2 bases from J; junction bases left unmatched: 12. The CDR3 DNA follows: TGCAGTGCTTCAACTCCGGGACTAGCGATCCCCTACGAGCAGTACTTC. It encodes CSASTPGLAIPYEQYF.

This clonotype was detected ten times or more. The J gene is TRBJ1-5, the V gene TRBV19, with D unclear. The CDR3 sequence is 15 residues long. Trimming took off 0 bases at V and 0 bases at J, with 6 bases between the two ends. Germline CDR1 is LNHDA and CDR2 is SQIVND (reference sequence). CDR3 DNA sequence: TGTGCCAGTAGTATAGAGGCGTATAGCAATCAGCCCCAGCATTTT. Its translation is CASSIEAYSNQPQHF.